This is a list of T cell receptor beta chains from one sample in a study of T-cell reconstitution after alpha-beta-depleted transplantation in children. Each CDR3 protein gets one entry after TCRdb re-called the PCR reads with MiXCR. Of approximately 520,000 distinct CDR3 sequences listed, around a third were seen once; the top ten hold 2% to 2.5%. The source was PBMCs from the stem cell graft donor, collected from the stem cell graft. The receptors were gathered from a human donor who donated a stem cell graft to a child with aplastic anemia. CDR3s include the opening cysteine and the closing phenylalanine or tryptophan. D genes are given only for firm matches. Where a row states a size, it is once, few, many or the class of an expanded clone; other rows omit it.

>few|.|TRBJ2-3|TRBV5-5
CASSSKASVRGDTQYF
TGTGCCAGCAGCTCGAAAGCTAGCGTGCGGGGAGATACGCAGTATTTT
>.|TRBD2|TRBJ2-2|TRBV11-2
CASSSPRASGRRTGELFF
TGTGCCAGCAGCTCCCCCCGGGCTAGCGGGAGGAGAACCGGGGAGCTGTTTTTT
>.|.|TRBJ1-2|TRBV6-5
CASSYYQERAYGYTF
TGTGCCAGCAGTTACTACCAAGAACGGGCCTATGGCTACACCTTC
>few|.|TRBJ2-6|TRBV7-3
CASSFPGSGANVLTF
TGTGCCAGCAGCTTTCCCGGATCTGGGGCCAACGTCCTGACTTTC
>few|TRBD2|TRBJ2-7|TRBV6-5
CASSFSSGSYEQYF
TGTGCCAGCAGTTTCTCTAGCGGGAGTTACGAGCAGTACTTC
>few|.|TRBJ1-1|TRBV20-1
CSAKPRSGGDTEAFF
TGCAGTGCAAAACCCCGATCAGGAGGCGACACTGAAGCTTTCTTT
>.|.|TRBJ1-5|TRBV10-3
CAISDRGSNQPQHF
TGTGCCATCAGTGACAGGGGAAGCAATCAGCCCCAGCATTTT
>.|.|TRBJ2-5|TRBV5-1
CASSLVPGAETQYF
TGCGCCAGCAGCTTGGTTCCAGGGGCGGAGACCCAGTACTTC
>.|.|TRBJ1-3|TRBV5-1
CASSSTGGNTIYF
TGCGCCAGCAGCTCGACAGGAGGAAACACCATATATTTT
>.|.|TRBJ1-4|TRBV7-9
CASSPQGPTNEKLFF
TGTGCCAGCAGCCCGCAAGGGCCAACTAATGAAAAACTGTTTTTT
>.|TRBD2|TRBJ2-1|TRBV5-5
CASSALTSELKGNEQFF
TGTGCCAGCAGCGCCCTAACTAGCGAGTTAAAGGGGAATGAGCAGTTCTTC
>.|.|TRBJ2-6|TRBV6-5
CASSYSMAGGGANVLTF
TGTGCCAGCAGTTACTCGATGGCAGGGGGGGGGGCCAACGTCCTGACTTTC
>.|.|TRBJ1-4|TRBV11-2
CASSLFGGDEKLFF
TGTGCCAGCAGCTTATTCGGCGGGGATGAAAAACTGTTTTTT
>.|TRBD2|TRBJ2-5|TRBV27
CASSLGLATEETQYF
TGTGCCAGCAGTTTAGGACTAGCGACCGAAGAGACCCAGTACTTC
>.|TRBD1|TRBJ2-5|TRBV28
CASSSGRQGQETQYF
TGTGCCAGCAGCTCCGGCCGACAGGGTCAAGAGACCCAGTACTTC
>.|TRBD2|TRBJ2-3|TRBV12-3/TRBV12-4
CASSNSGRSDTQYF
TGTGCCAGCAGCAATAGCGGGAGGTCAGATACGCAGTATTTT
>.|.|TRBJ1-2|TRBV6-1
CASSWDTGNYGYTF
TGTGCCAGCAGCTGGGACACAGGGAACTATGGCTACACCTTC
>few|.|TRBJ1-4|TRBV20-1
CSAAGTTTNEKLFF
TGCAGTGCCGCCGGGACAACAACTAATGAAAAACTGTTTTTT
>.|.|TRBJ2-1|TRBV6-2/TRBV6-3
CASSYEGGPSSYNEQFF
TGTGCCAGCAGTTACGAGGGAGGTCCTAGCTCCTACAATGAGCAGTTCTTC
>few|.|TRBJ2-5|TRBV5-1
CASSLAVTGQETQYF
TGCGCCAGCAGCTTGGCCGTTACAGGGCAAGAGACCCAGTACTTC
>.|TRBD2|TRBJ2-3|TRBV12-3/TRBV12-4
CASSPGGYQADTQYF
TGTGCCAGCAGCCCCGGGGGGTATCAGGCAGATACGCAGTATTTT
>.|.|TRBJ1-2|TRBV6-2/TRBV6-3
CASRWTGEKGGYTF
TGTGCCAGCAGGTGGACGGGGGAGAAAGGTGGCTACACCTTC
>.|.|TRBJ1-1|TRBV6-2/TRBV6-3
CASSYRRTANTEAFF
TGTGCCAGCAGTTACCGACGGACTGCTAACACTGAAGCTTTCTTT
>few|TRBD1|TRBJ2-1|TRBV6-1
CASSEILGRGRDEQFF
TGTGCCAGCAGTGAAATCCTGGGCAGGGGGCGTGATGAGCAGTTCTTC
>.|.|TRBJ1-6|TRBV7-2
CASSPLAASPLHF
TGTGCCAGCAGCCCCCTCGCGGCCTCACCCCTCCACTTT
>few|.|TRBJ2-5|TRBV25-1
CASSNPGQETQYF
TGTGCCAGCAGTAACCCAGGCCAAGAGACCCAGTACTTC
>.|.|TRBJ2-2|TRBV11-2
CASSSYSHQGLGAGELFF
TGTGCCAGCAGCTCATATTCCCACCAGGGTCTGGGGGCCGGGGAGCTGTTTTTT
>few|.|TRBJ2-2|TRBV6-2/TRBV6-3
CASSYSSGSATGELFF
TGTGCCAGCAGTTACTCCAGCGGATCAGCTACCGGGGAGCTGTTTTTT
>.|.|TRBJ2-3|TRBV11-1
CASSLIWTDTQYF
TGTGCCAGCAGCCTGATTTGGACAGATACGCAGTATTTT
>few|.|TRBJ1-1|TRBV6-2/TRBV6-3
CASTQLGKNTEAFF
TGTGCCAGCACCCAATTGGGAAAGAACACTGAAGCTTTCTTT
>.|.|TRBJ1-4|TRBV12-3/TRBV12-4
CASSLMGAGEKLFF
TGTGCCAGCAGTTTAATGGGGGCAGGTGAAAAACTGTTTTTT
>.|.|TRBJ2-5|TRBV29-1
CSVEKQGWTQYF
TGCAGCGTTGAAAAACAGGGATGGACCCAGTACTTC
>.|TRBD2|TRBJ2-1|TRBV30
CAWSFGLAGYNEQFF
TGTGCCTGGAGTTTTGGACTAGCGGGATACAATGAGCAGTTCTTC
>few|.|TRBJ2-1|TRBV7-2
CASSHNSGEQFF
TGTGCCAGCAGCCACAATAGTGGCGAGCAGTTCTTC
>once|.|TRBJ2-6|TRBV18
CASSPSESGANVLTF
TGTGCCAGCTCACCATCTGAGTCTGGGGCCAACGTCCTGACTTTC
>.|TRBD2|TRBJ2-3|TRBV7-2
CASSPRVAGGSTDTQYF
TGTGCCAGCAGCCCGAGGGTCGCGGGAGGATCCACAGATACGCAGTATTTT
>.|.|TRBJ1-1|TRBV30
CAWSVDGSGLFEAFF
TGTGCCTGGAGTGTAGATGGGTCAGGGCTCTTTGAAGCTTTCTTT
>.|.|TRBJ1-5|TRBV18
CASSRDATVNQPQHF
TGTGCCAGCTCCCGGGACGCGACCGTCAATCAGCCCCAGCATTTT
>few|.|TRBJ2-5|TRBV7-2
CASSSAGTKSETQYF
TGTGCCAGCAGCTCGGCCGGGACAAAGAGTGAGACCCAGTACTTC
>.|TRBD2|TRBJ2-7|TRBV9
CASSLGTSGNNEQYF
TGTGCCAGCAGCCTAGGGACTAGCGGGAACAACGAGCAGTACTTC